The 23 T cell receptor beta chains reported below all come from one sample, sequenced in a study of T cell responses to AZD1222 COVID-19 vaccine. Clones were sequenced by immunoSEQ multiplex PCR, and TCRdb holds only the in-frame ones, with some missing. The profile shows roughly 95,000 clones, 70% to 90% of them singletons. Material: peripheral blood, obtained on day 0 of AZD1222 vaccination. The receptors originated from an adult in good health.

The rearrangement links TRBV4-3 to TRBJ1-4; 7 bases match TRBD1. V trimming: 5 bases; J trimming: 5 bases; junction bases outside the gene matches: 5. The CDR3 runs 14 residues. CDR1 LGHNA and CDR2 YSLEER come from the germline V gene. CDR3 in DNA: TGCGCCAGCAGCAGAGACAGGGTAAATGAAAAACTGTTTTTT. As protein: CASSRDRVNEKLFF.

This clone came up a few times. This chain joins TRBV5-1 and TRBJ2-7, with 9 bases that match TRBD2. Trimming took 1 base from V and 3 from J; bases not matched to a gene: 23. The CDR3 covers 21 residues. Germline values: CDR1 SGHRS, CDR2 YFSETQ. In nucleotides, the CDR3 is TGCGCCAGCAGCTTGCCCAGGTTGAAGGTTCAGGAGACTAGCGGTTACTACGAGCAGTACTTC. Its translation is CASSLPRLKVQETSGYYEQYF.

The chain employs TRBV27 and TRBJ1-4; 7 bases agree with TRBD1. After removal of 4 bases from V and 10 bases from J, the junction contained 15 bases not matched to a gene. The CDR3 consists of 16 residues. CDR1 MNHEY and CDR2 SMNVEV come from the germline V gene (reference sequence). The CDR3 coding sequence is TGTGCCAGCAGTTCGTCGGACAGGCTGCTAAGTGGAAAACTGTTTTTT. Protein product: CASSSSDRLLSGKLFF. The entire variable domain, with the rest obtained from reference TRBV27 and TRBJ1-4, is as follows: EAQVTQNPRYLITVTGKKLTVTCSQNMNHEYMSWYRQDPGLGLRQIYYSMNVEVTDKGDVPEGYKVSRKEKRNFPLILESPSPNQTSLYFCASSSSDRLLSGKLFFGSGTQLSVL.

The chain recombines TRBV2 with TRBJ1-1, with D hard to call. V was pared by 7 bases and J by 11 bases, with 14 bases between. Per the germline V gene, CDR1 is SNHLY and CDR2 is FYNNEI. The CDR3 has 11 amino acids. The CDR3 DNA reads as TGTGCCAGCAAAGTAGAGGACGGCGCTTTCTTT. Its translation: CASKVEDGAFF.

This chain connects TRBV5-1 to TRBJ2-3; TRBD1 aligns across 9 bases. The CDR3 sequence is 12 residues long. J lost 14 bases, V lost 2 bases, and 6 bases had no gene match. The germline CDR1 and CDR2 sequences are SGHRS and YFSETQ. For the CDR3, the DNA is TGCGCCAGCAGCTTAACAGGGGGCACGGGGTATTTT. This translates into CASSLTGGTGYF.

A single count supports this clone. This chain connects TRBV6-5 to TRBJ2-7; TRBD2 matches at 7 bases. Germline values: CDR1 MNHEY, CDR2 SVGAGI. The CDR3 runs 15 residues. V gave up 4 bases and J gave up 5 bases; unmatched junction bases: 11. The CDR3 here is CASSSSGASLNEQYF. Here the CDR3 DNA reads TGTGCCAGCAGTTCTAGCGGAGCTAGCTTGAACGAGCAGTACTTC.

This clone has just one count. The CDR3 region is CASSGRQVENSPLHF. The CDR3 nucleotides are TGTGCCAGCAGCGGCAGACAGGTGGAGAATTCACCCCTCCACTTT. The chain uses TRBV9 and TRBJ1-6, with TRBD1 as a possible D gene (6 bases). The length of the CDR3 is 15 residues. The germline V and J ends were trimmed by 3 bases and 7 bases, with 14 bases remaining between them. Germline lookup yields CDR1 SGDLS and CDR2 YYNGEE. The full variable domain, its missing parts supplied by reference TRBV9 and TRBJ1-6, is DSGVTQTPKHLITATGQRVTLRCSPRSGDLSVYWYQQSLDQGLQFLIQYYNGEERAKGNILERFSAQQFPDLHSELNLSSLELGDSALYFCASSGRQVENSPLHFGNGTRLTVT.

This rearrangement joins TRBV2 to TRBJ1-2, with TRBD1 as a possible D gene (6 bases). CDR3 size: 14 residues. Germline-derived CDR1 and CDR2 are SNHLY and FYNNEI. V lost 1 base to trimming and J lost 8 bases, with 14 bases between them. CDR3: CASSEERAGEGYTF. DNA for the CDR3: TGTGCCAGCAGTGAAGAAAGGGCAGGGGAGGGCTACACCTTC.

This chain joins TRBV11-3 and TRBJ2-1; D unresolved. CDR1 is SGHNT, CDR2 YENEEA, per germline. This CDR3 is built from 15 residues. V was clipped by 3 bases and J by 6 bases, with 15 bases between them. This chain's CDR3 is CASSLTSWPGNEQFF. The CDR3, as DNA: TGTGCCAGCAGCTTGACCAGTTGGCCAGGCAATGAGCAGTTCTTC.

The gene calls are TRBV21-1 and TRBJ1-2; TRBD1 reflects the table's D call only, with no check against the DNA. TRBV21-1 is shown as a pseudogene. The CDR3 consists of 14 residues. CDR3 region: CASSAGQLGDGYTF. CDR3 bases: TGTGCCAGCAGCGCTGGCCAGTTGGGCGATGGCTACACCTTC.

J is TRBJ1-1 and V is TRBV27; 7 nucleotides align to TRBD1. V shed 5 bases and J 1 base; nucleotides not matched to a gene: 4. CDR1 and CDR2 from the germline V gene are MNHEY and SMNVEV (reference sequence). The CDR3 has 14 amino acids. CDR3 protein: CASSQQGTNTEAFF. DNA of the CDR3: TGTGCCAGCAGTCAACAGGGGACGAACACTGAAGCTTTCTTT.

Of note for this clone: This sample also contains other DNA sequences that code for the same CDR3. The chain joins TRBV30 to TRBJ1-1; D gene uncertain. Germline V gene sequence: CDR1 GTSNPN, CDR2 SVGIG (reference sequence). The germline V and J ends were trimmed by 4 bases and 0 bases, with 3 bases remaining between them. This CDR3 is built from 11 residues. In nucleotides, the CDR3 is TGTGCCTGGAATTTGAACACTGAAGCTTTCTTT. Translation gives CAWNLNTEAFF.

J is TRBJ2-1 and V is TRBV11-2, with D uncertain. Germline V gives CDR1 SGHAT, CDR2 FQNNGV. Trimming removed 2 bases from V and 15 bases from J, with 14 bases in between. The length of the CDR3 is 12 residues. The CDR3 reads CASSLSDQKRFF. CDR3 in DNA: TGTGCCAGCAGCTTAAGCGACCAGAAGCGGTTCTTC.

The rearrangement joins TRBV4-2 to TRBJ2-3; 11 bases map to TRBD2. Germline V lookup: CDR1 LGHNA, CDR2 YNFKEQ. V lost 1 base and J lost 3; bases outside the gene matches: 12. The CDR3 is 19 amino acids. CDR3 residues: CASSQGVLAGGVLTDTQYF. The DNA for the CDR3 is TGTGCCAGCAGCCAAGGGGTGTTAGCGGGAGGGGTTCTGACAGATACGCAGTATTTT.

The chain recombines TRBV7-8 with TRBJ2-7; D gene unclear. V was trimmed by 1 base and J by 2 bases, leaving 15 bases between them. Germline values: CDR1 SGHVS, CDR2 FQNEAQ. The CDR3 is made up of 16 amino acids. The CDR3 reads CASSLGLGPHPYEQYF. DNA of the CDR3: TGTGCCAGCAGCTTAGGTCTCGGGCCGCACCCCTACGAGCAGTACTTC. Full variable domain (missing parts from reference TRBV7-8 and TRBJ2-7): GAGVSQSPRYKVAKRGQDVALRCDPISGHVSLFWYQQALGQGPEFLTYFQNEAQLDKSGLPSDRFFAERPEGSVSTLKIQRTQQEDSAVYLCASSLGLGPHPYEQYFGPGTRLTVT.

This chain uses TRBV25-1 with TRBJ1-3, with D unclear. CDR3 length equals 14 residues. V gave up 5 bases and J gave up 3 bases, with 11 bases separating them. CDR1 is MGHDK and CDR2 is SYGVNS in the germline V gene. The CDR3: CASSSLGSGNTIYF. The CDR3 DNA is TGTGCCAGCAGTTCCCTGGGAAGTGGAAACACCATATATTTT.

The V and J genes are TRBV24-1 and TRBJ1-1; D not certain. The CDR3 length is 13 residues. The germline V gene has CDR1 KGHDR and CDR2 SFDVKD. Trimming pared 0 bases from V and 4 bases from J, leaving 5 bases between. In nucleotides, the CDR3 is TGTGCCACCAGTGATTTGTATAGCACTGAAGCTTTCTTT. Its translation is CATSDLYSTEAFF.

The rearrangement links TRBV4-1 to TRBJ2-7; a weak D match, TRBD1 (5 bases). V was shortened by 4 bases and J by 4 bases, with 11 bases between the two germline ends. The CDR3 spans 13 residues. Germline assignment: CDR1 MGHRA and CDR2 YSYEKL. CDR3 residues: CASSPLQGYEQYF. DNA of the CDR3: TGCGCCAGCAGCCCTTTGCAGGGTTACGAGCAGTACTTC.

The chain couples TRBV30 to TRBJ1-2; maybe TRBD1 (6 bases). There are 13 residues in the CDR3. V gave up 1 base and J gave up 9 bases, with 15 bases separating them. From germline, CDR1 is GTSNPN and CDR2 SVGIG (reference sequence). This CDR3 is CAWSGRQDLSYTF. The CDR3, as DNA: TGTGCCTGGAGTGGGAGACAGGATCTAAGCTACACCTTC.

This sequence joins TRBV5-1 and TRBJ1-1; D may be TRBD1 (6 bases). V was cut by 6 bases and J by 0 bases, with 15 bases left in between. The V gene's germline CDR1 is SGHRS and CDR2 YFSETQ. The CDR3 sequence is 15 residues long. The CDR3 DNA sequence: TGCGCCAGCACCCCAGGGGCGGGCATGAACACTGAAGCTTTCTTT. It encodes CASTPGAGMNTEAFF.

The gene calls are TRBV19 and TRBJ1-1; 12 bases fit TRBD1. The length of the CDR3 is 21 residues. After removal of 3 bases from V and 3 bases from J, the junction contained 20 bases not matched to a gene. CDR1 and CDR2 (germline): LNHDA, SQIVND (reference sequence). CDR3 bases: TGTGCCAGTAGTATGTTTGGGACAGGGGGCGGACGGTTTGGTCGGGACACTGAAGCTTTCTTT. Translation gives CASSMFGTGGGRFGRDTEAFF.

This chain connects TRBV6-5 to TRBJ1-1; no clear D gene. Deletions cut 0 bases from V and 6 bases from J, with 11 bases between. Germline V gives CDR1 MNHEY, CDR2 SVGAGI. This CDR3 comprises 14 residues. CDR3 DNA: TGTGCCAGCAGTTACTCAGGAAATGAGGCTGAAGCTTTCTTT. Protein: CASSYSGNEAEAFF.

The chain uses TRBV19 and TRBJ1-2, with 7 bases fitting TRBD1. The CDR3 runs 16 residues. In germline, CDR1 is LNHDA, CDR2 SQIVND (reference sequence). V was clipped by 4 bases and J by 3 bases; unmatched bases: 11. The CDR3 coding sequence is TGTGCCAGTAGTACCCTAGACAGGGCGGGACACTATGGCTACACCTTC. Its protein product is CASSTLDRAGHYGYTF. The entire variable domain, with the rest obtained from reference TRBV19 and TRBJ1-2, is as follows: DGGITQSPKYLFRKEGQNVTLSCEQNLNHDAMYWYRQDPGQGLRLIYYSQIVNDFQKGDIAEGYSVSREKKESFPLTVTSAQKNPTAFYLCASSTLDRAGHYGYTFGSGTRLTVV.